A selection of T cell receptor beta chains follows, all from one sample in a study of T cells in localized non-small cell lung cancer. The method was immunoSEQ multiplex PCR; TCRdb's version includes in-frame clones alone and lacks a portion of them. This sample has about 33,000 clones, with around 77% found just once. The sample consisted of peripheral blood, taken before any cancer treatment. These receptors came from a male donor older than 55 with stage III squamous cell lung carcinoma. CDR3s include the opening cysteine and the closing phenylalanine or tryptophan. D genes are given only for firm matches. The size of a clone is reported for some rows only, either as once, few or many, or as a class for expanded clones.

D gene: NA; clone size: NA; V gene: TRBV27; J gene: TRBJ2-3; CDR3 protein: CASSLLRETDTQYF; CDR3 DNA: TGTGCCAGCAGTTTATTACGAGAGACAGATACGCAGTATTTT
D gene: NA; clone size: few; V gene: TRBV7-9; J gene: TRBJ1-3; CDR3 protein: CASSSVRQGSGNTIYF; CDR3 DNA: TGTGCCAGCAGCTCCGTAAGACAAGGCTCTGGAAACACCATATATTTT
D gene: NA; clone size: few; V gene: TRBV9; J gene: TRBJ2-1; CDR3 protein: CASSVAHEQFF; CDR3 DNA: TGTGCCAGCAGCGTGGCTCATGAGCAGTTCTTC
D gene: NA; clone size: medium-sized; V gene: TRBV15; J gene: TRBJ1-6; CDR3 protein: CATSRTQGYSPLHF; CDR3 DNA: TGTGCCACCAGCAGAACACAGGGATATTCACCCCTCCACTTT
D gene: NA; clone size: NA; V gene: TRBV7-9; J gene: TRBJ1-4; CDR3 protein: CASSSIGLGANEKLFF; CDR3 DNA: TGTGCCAGCAGCTCCATCGGTCTGGGGGCTAATGAAAAACTGTTTTTT
D gene: TRBD1; clone size: few; V gene: TRBV9; J gene: TRBJ2-1; CDR3 protein: CASSVRGGTGVGNEQFF; CDR3 DNA: TGTGCCAGCAGCGTAAGGGGTGGGACAGGGGTAGGGAATGAGCAGTTCTTC
D gene: NA; clone size: once; V gene: TRBV7-9; J gene: TRBJ2-3; CDR3 protein: CASSLSGGPGDTQYF; CDR3 DNA: TGTGCCAGCAGCTTGTCGGGGGGCCCCGGAGATACGCAGTATTTT
D gene: NA; clone size: NA; V gene: TRBV14; J gene: TRBJ1-4; CDR3 protein: CASSRNTGTNEKLFF; CDR3 DNA: TGTGCCAGCAGCCGTAACACAGGGACTAATGAAAAACTGTTTTTT
D gene: TRBD2; clone size: NA; V gene: TRBV5-4; J gene: TRBJ2-3; CDR3 protein: CASSLAGYSTDTQYF; CDR3 DNA: TGTGCCAGCAGCTTAGCGGGGTATAGCACAGATACGCAGTATTTT
D gene: NA; clone size: NA; V gene: TRBV11-2; J gene: TRBJ1-5; CDR3 protein: CASSPGRINQPQHF; CDR3 DNA: TGTGCCAGCAGCCCGGGACGGATCAATCAGCCCCAGCATTTT
D gene: TRBD2; clone size: NA; V gene: TRBV9; J gene: TRBJ2-7; CDR3 protein: CASSVVGGSGEQYF; CDR3 DNA: TGTGCCAGCAGCGTAGTGGGCGGGAGTGGAGAGCAGTACTTC
D gene: NA; clone size: NA; V gene: TRBV6-5; J gene: TRBJ1-3; CDR3 protein: CASSFDRSSGNTIYF; CDR3 DNA: TGTGCCAGCAGTTTTGACAGAAGCTCTGGAAACACCATATATTTT
D gene: NA; clone size: NA; V gene: TRBV2; J gene: TRBJ2-5; CDR3 protein: CASSEALWAPPQETQYF; CDR3 DNA: TGTGCCAGCAGTGAAGCGCTTTGGGCTCCCCCCCAAGAGACCCAGTACTTC
D gene: TRBD1; clone size: NA; V gene: TRBV19; J gene: TRBJ1-1; CDR3 protein: CASSPDREGVMNTEAFF; CDR3 DNA: TGTGCCAGTAGCCCCGACAGGGAAGGGGTCATGAACACTGAAGCTTTCTTT
D gene: NA; clone size: few; V gene: TRBV5-1; J gene: TRBJ2-7; CDR3 protein: CASSLVAQTTYEQYF; CDR3 DNA: TGCGCCAGCAGCTTGGTGGCCCAGACCACCTACGAGCAGTACTTC
D gene: NA; clone size: few; V gene: TRBV21-1; J gene: TRBJ2-7; CDR3 protein: CVKVEQYF; CDR3 DNA: TGCGTGAAGGTCGAGCAGTACTTC
D gene: NA; clone size: NA; V gene: TRBV7-2; J gene: TRBJ1-4; CDR3 protein: CASSRGTANEKLFF; CDR3 DNA: TGTGCCAGCAGCCGAGGGACGGCTAATGAAAAACTGTTTTTT
D gene: NA; clone size: NA; V gene: TRBV29-1; J gene: TRBJ2-7; CDR3 protein: CSAIQGRTEQYF; CDR3 DNA: TGCAGCGCGATACAGGGGAGGACTGAGCAGTACTTC
D gene: TRBD2; clone size: NA; V gene: TRBV7-9; J gene: TRBJ2-2; CDR3 protein: CASSLLAGTGELFF; CDR3 DNA: TGTGCCAGCAGCTTACTAGCGGGCACCGGGGAGCTGTTTTTT
D gene: TRBD1; clone size: NA; V gene: TRBV6-5; J gene: TRBJ1-1; CDR3 protein: CASSHPDRAISEAFF; CDR3 DNA: TGTGCCAGCAGCCACCCGGACAGGGCCATTTCTGAAGCTTTCTTT